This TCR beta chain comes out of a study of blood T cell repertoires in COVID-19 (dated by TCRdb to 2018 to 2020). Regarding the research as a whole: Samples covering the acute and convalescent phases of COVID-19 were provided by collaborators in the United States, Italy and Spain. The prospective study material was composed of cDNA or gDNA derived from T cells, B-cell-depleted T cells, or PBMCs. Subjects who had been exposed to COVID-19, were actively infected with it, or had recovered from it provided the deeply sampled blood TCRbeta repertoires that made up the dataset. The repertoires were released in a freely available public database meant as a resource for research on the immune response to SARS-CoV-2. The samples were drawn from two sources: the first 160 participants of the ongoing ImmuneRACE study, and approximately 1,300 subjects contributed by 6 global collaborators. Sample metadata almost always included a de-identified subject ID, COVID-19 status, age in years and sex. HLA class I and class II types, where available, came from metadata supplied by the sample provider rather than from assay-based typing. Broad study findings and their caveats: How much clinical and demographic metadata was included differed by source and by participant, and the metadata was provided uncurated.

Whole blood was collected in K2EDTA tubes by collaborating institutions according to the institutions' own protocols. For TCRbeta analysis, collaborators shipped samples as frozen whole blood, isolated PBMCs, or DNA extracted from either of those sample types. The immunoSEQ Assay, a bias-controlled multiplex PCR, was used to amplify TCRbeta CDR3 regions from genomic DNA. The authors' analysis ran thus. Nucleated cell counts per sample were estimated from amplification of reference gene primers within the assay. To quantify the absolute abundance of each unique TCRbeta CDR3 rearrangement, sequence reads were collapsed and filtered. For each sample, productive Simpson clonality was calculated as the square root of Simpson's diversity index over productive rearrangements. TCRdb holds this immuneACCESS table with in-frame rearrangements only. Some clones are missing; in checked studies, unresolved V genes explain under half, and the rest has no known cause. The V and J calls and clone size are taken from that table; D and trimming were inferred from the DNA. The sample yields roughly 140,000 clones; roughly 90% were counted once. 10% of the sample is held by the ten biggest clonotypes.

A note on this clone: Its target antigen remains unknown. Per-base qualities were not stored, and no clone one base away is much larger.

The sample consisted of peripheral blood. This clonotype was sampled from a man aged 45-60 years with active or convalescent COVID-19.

CDR3 loop: CAIRGLGTSYNEQFF. The DNA is as follows: TGTGCCATCAGAGGACTCGGTACTTCCTACAATGAGCAGTTCTTC. The chain is encoded by TRBV10-3 joined to TRBJ2-1; TRBD2 might be the D gene, on 5 matching bases. From the cysteine up to the phenylalanine, the CDR3 has a length of 15 residues. Left in the record is the CDR3 DNA by itself, 45 bases read in frame from the first base. Deletion took 6 bases off V and 1 base off J, with a span of 13 bases between the germline ends. In the germline V gene, CDR1 corresponds to ENHRY and CDR2 to SYGVKD.